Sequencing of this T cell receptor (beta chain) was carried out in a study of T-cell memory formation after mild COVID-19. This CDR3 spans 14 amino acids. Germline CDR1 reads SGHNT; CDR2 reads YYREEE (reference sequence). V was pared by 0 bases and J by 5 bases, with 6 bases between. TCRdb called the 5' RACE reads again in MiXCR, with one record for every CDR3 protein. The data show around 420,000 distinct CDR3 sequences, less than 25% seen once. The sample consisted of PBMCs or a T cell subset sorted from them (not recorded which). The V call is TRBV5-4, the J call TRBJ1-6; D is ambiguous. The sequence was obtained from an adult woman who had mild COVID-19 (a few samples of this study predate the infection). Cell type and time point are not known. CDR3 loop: CASSLAPDNSPLHF. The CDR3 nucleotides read TGTGCCAGCAGCTTGGCGCCGGATAATTCACCCCTCCACTTT. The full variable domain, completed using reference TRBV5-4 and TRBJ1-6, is ETGVTQSPTHLIKTRGQQVTLRCSSQSGHNTVSWYQQALGQGPQFIFQYYREEENGRGNFPPRFSGLQFPNYSSELNVNALELDDSALYLCASSLAPDNSPLHFGNGTRLTVT.